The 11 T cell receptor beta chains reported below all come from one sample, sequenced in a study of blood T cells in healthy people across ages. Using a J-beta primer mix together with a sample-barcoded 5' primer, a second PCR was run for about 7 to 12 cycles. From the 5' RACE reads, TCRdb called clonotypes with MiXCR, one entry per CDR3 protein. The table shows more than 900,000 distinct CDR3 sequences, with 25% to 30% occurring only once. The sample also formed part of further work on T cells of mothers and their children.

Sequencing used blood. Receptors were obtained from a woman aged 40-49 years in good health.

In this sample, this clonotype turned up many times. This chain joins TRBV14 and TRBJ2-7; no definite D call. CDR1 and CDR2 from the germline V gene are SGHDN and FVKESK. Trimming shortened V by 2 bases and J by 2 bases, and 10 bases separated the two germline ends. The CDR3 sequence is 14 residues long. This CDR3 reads CASSQIGRPYEQYF. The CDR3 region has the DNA TGTGCCAGCAGCCAAATCGGCAGACCCTACGAGCAGTACTTC. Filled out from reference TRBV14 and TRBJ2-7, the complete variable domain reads EAGVTQFPSHSVIEKGQTVTLRCDPISGHDNLYWYRRVMGKEIKFLLHFVKESKQDESGMPNNRFLAERTGGTYSTLKVQPAELEDSGVYFCASSQIGRPYEQYFGPGTRLTVT.

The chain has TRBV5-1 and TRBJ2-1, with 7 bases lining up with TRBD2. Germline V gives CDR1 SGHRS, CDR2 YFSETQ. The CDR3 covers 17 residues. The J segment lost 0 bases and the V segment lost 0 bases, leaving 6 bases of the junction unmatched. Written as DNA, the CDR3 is TGCGCCAGCAGCTTGGTAGGGACGGGGGGCTCCTACAATGAGCAGTTCTTC. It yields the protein CASSLVGTGGSYNEQFF.

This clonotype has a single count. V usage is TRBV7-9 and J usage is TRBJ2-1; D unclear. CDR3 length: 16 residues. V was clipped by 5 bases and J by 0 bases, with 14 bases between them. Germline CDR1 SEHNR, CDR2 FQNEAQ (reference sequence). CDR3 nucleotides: TGTGCCAGCAGCCCGAGTCGAGCGAGCTCCTACAATGAGCAGTTCTTC. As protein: CASSPSRASSYNEQFF.

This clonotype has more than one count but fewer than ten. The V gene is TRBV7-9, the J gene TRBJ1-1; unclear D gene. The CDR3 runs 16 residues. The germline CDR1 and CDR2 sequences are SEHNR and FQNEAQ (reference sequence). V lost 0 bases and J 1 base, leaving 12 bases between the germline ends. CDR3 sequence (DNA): TGTGCCAGCAGCTTAGCTCGGGGTCTGGGGAACACTGAAGCTTTCTTT. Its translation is CASSLARGLGNTEAFF.

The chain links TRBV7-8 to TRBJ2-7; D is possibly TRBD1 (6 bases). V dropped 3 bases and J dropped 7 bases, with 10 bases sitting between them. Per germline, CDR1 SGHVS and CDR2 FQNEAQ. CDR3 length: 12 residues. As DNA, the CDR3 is TGTGCCAGCAGCTTCGTCAGGGGTGAGCAGTACTTC. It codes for CASSFVRGEQYF.

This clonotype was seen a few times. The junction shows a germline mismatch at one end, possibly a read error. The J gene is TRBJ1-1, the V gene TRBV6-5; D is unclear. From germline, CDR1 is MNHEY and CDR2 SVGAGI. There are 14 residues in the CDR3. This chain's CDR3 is CTSSPGRGYTEAFF. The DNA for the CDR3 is TGTACCAGCAGTCCAGGACGTGGGTACACTGAAGCTTTCTTT.

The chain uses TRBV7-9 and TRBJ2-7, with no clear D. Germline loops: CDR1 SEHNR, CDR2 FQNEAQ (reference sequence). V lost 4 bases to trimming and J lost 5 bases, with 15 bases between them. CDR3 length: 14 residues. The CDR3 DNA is TGTGCCAGCAGCTCCCGGACCGCTATCGACGAGCAGTACTTC. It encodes CASSSRTAIDEQYF.

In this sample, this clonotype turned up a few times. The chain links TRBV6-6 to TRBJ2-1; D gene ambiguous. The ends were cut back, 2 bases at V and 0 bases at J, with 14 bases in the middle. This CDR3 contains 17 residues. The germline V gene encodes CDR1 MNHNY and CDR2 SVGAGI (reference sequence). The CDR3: CASSYGPAMSSYNEQFF. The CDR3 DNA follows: TGTGCCAGCAGTTACGGGCCAGCCATGAGCTCCTACAATGAGCAGTTCTTC.

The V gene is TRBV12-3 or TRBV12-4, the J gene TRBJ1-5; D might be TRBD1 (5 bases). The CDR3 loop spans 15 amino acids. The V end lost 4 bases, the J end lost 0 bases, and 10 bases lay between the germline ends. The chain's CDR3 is CASSSAGISNQPQHF. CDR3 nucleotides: TGTGCCAGCAGTTCTGCAGGGATTAGCAATCAGCCCCAGCATTTT.

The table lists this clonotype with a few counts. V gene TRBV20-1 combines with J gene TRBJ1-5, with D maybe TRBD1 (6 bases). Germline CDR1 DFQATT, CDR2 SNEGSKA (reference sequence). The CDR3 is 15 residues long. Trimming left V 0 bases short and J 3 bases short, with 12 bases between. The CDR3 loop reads CSAREKRGINQPQHF. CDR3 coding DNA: TGCAGTGCTAGAGAAAAAAGGGGGATCAATCAGCCCCAGCATTTT.

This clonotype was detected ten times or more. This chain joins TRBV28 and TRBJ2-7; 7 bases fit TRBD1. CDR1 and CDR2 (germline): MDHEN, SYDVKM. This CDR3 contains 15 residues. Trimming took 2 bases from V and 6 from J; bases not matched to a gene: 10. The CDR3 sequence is CASSLPSTGYSEQYF. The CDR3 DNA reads TGTGCCAGCAGTTTACCCTCGACAGGGTACTCCGAGCAGTACTTC.